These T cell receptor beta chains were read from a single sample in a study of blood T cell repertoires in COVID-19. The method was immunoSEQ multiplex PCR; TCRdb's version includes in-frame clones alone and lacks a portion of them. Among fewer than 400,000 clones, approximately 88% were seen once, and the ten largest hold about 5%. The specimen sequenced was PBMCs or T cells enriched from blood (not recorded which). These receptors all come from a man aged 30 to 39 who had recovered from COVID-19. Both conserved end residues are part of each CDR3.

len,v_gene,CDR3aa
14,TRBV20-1,CSASRTTRRDGYTF
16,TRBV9,CASSNGLAGFQETQYF
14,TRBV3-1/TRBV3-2,CASSQRGGRETQYF
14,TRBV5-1,CASSPGQVTYEQYF
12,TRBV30,CAWSVAVAEAFF
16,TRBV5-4,CASSLGLAVPTETQYF
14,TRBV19,CASRGLAGTDTQYF
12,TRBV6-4,CARSGTFYGYTF
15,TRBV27,CASSSPPGEADTQYF
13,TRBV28,CASSFRDNYGYTF
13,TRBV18,CASSPPARDEQYF
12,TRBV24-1,CATGGSTDTQYF
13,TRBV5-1,CASSNRGNDEQFF
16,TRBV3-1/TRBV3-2,CASSQAGGILRETQYF
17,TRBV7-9,CASSLGRDSYSNQPQHF
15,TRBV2,CASSEGLAGRDTQYF